A single sample is the source of the 25 T cell receptor beta chains below, sequenced in a study of regulatory T cells in long-lasting Graves disease. CDR3-region Arm-PCR and iRepertoire HTBI primers produced the TCR beta libraries. One entry per CDR3 protein, called by TCRdb with MiXCR from the multiplex PCR reads. This table has about 540,000 distinct CDR3 sequences, less than 15% appearing once. The time point here: newly diagnosed GD, antithyroid drugs for less than 3 months. The TCR library was made from RNA extracted from PBMCs. The same sample was also studied in work on T cells in Graves' hyperthyroidism and ophthalmopathy.

Specimen: peripheral blood mononuclear cells (PBMCs), collected at new diagnosis, from a patient treated with antithyroid drugs. These receptor sequences come from a man younger than 40 with Graves disease.

This clonotype was counted ten times or more. This chain links TRBV9 with TRBJ2-2; 9 bases line up with TRBD2. Germline CDR1 reads SGDLS; CDR2 reads YYNGEE. This CDR3 spans 13 amino acids. V was clipped by 6 bases and J by 4 bases; unmatched bases: 1. The CDR3 sequence: CASNSGSTGELFF. DNA of the CDR3: TGTGCCAGCAATAGCGGGAGCACCGGGGAGCTGTTTTTT.

The chain combines TRBV9 with TRBJ2-4, with D possibly being TRBD1 or TRBD2 (6 bases each). Per the germline V gene, CDR1 is SGDLS and CDR2 is YYNGEE. V lost 4 bases and J lost 1, with 21 bases in between. This CDR3 contains 18 residues. CDR3 sequence reads: CASSPVEGGVVAKNIQYF. The DNA for the CDR3 is TGTGCCAGCAGCCCCGTCGAGGGGGGCGTGGTGGCCAAAAACATTCAGTACTTC.

This clonotype was seen at least ten times. This chain joins TRBV7-3 and TRBJ2-1; TRBD1 or TRBD2 may be the D gene (5 bases each). The CDR3 spans 14 residues. V lost 5 bases and J lost 13, with 21 bases in between. CDR1 SGHTA and CDR2 FQGTGA come from the germline V gene. The DNA for the CDR3 is TGTGCCAGCAGCCCCTCACGGCCCCCGGGACCCCAGTTCTTC. Amino acid sequence: CASSPSRPPGPQFF.

With respect to this clonotype: A much larger clone lies one base from this, so it may be a read error. The chain recombines TRBV11-3 with TRBJ2-1; 7 bases are a match to TRBD2. The V segment lost 0 bases and the J segment 9 bases; nucleotides outside the gene matches: 11. Germline CDR1 SGHNT, CDR2 YENEEA. This CDR3 has 16 amino acids. As DNA, the CDR3 is TGTGCCAGCAGCTTAGATTTAGGACTAGTACTCTCTGAGCAGTTCTTC. It translates to CASSLDLGLVLSEQFF.

At least ten counts were recorded for this clonotype. The gene calls are TRBV20-1 and TRBJ1-1; tentative D call: TRBD1 (5 bases). This CDR3 is built from 13 residues. V gave up 6 bases and J gave up 1 base, with 12 bases separating them. Germline V lookup: CDR1 DFQATT, CDR2 SNEGSKA (reference sequence). CDR3 residues: CSAPPGANTEAFF. In DNA form, the CDR3 reads TGCAGTGCCCCTCCCGGGGCGAACACTGAAGCTTTCTTT.

Many counts were recorded for this clonotype. The chain links TRBV28 to TRBJ2-3; TRBD2 agrees at 11 bases. Looked up from germline, CDR1 is MDHEN and CDR2 is SYDVKM. V lost 7 bases to trimming and J lost 0 bases; unmatched junction nucleotides: 9. CDR3 length: 17 amino acids. CDR3 coding DNA: TGTGCCAGCATCCAGGTAGCGGGAGGGCCTAGCACAGATACGCAGTATTTT. It encodes CASIQVAGGPSTDTQYF.

Ten or more counts support this clonotype. The V and J genes are TRBV12-3 or TRBV12-4 and TRBJ1-4; D is ambiguous. V was shortened by 7 bases and J by 10 bases, with 16 bases between the two germline ends. CDR3 length: 13 residues. CDR3 sequence (DNA): TGTGCCAGCACTACCCATAAGCTGGGAAAACTGTTTTTT. This translates into CASTTHKLGKLFF.

This clonotype was counted ten times or more. The gene calls are TRBV12-3 or TRBV12-4 and TRBJ2-1; D might be TRBD1 (7 bases). The ends were cut back, 2 bases at V and 4 bases at J, with 21 bases in the middle. The CDR3 covers 18 residues. CDR3: CASSLSRAGGLLYNEQFF. DNA of the CDR3: TGTGCCAGCAGTTTAAGTAGGGCAGGGGGGCTCCTTTACAATGAGCAGTTCTTC.

The chain carries TRBV20-1 and TRBJ2-5; D not certain. Trimming cost V 5 bases and J 0 bases, with 10 bases left between them. This CDR3 is built from 13 residues. CDR1 is DFQATT, CDR2 SNEGSKA, per germline (reference sequence). The CDR3 sequence is CSAADRNQETQYF. CDR3 nucleotides: TGCAGTGCTGCGGACCGGAACCAAGAGACCCAGTACTTC.

This clonotype came up many times. This chain uses TRBV24-1 with TRBJ1-4; D may be TRBD1 (6 bases). Germline-derived CDR1 and CDR2 are KGHDR and SFDVKD. Trimming took off 5 bases at V and 7 bases at J, with 16 bases between the two ends. CDR3 size: 15 residues. This CDR3 is CATSGRTEGGEKLFF. The CDR3 coding sequence is TGTGCCACCAGTGGCAGGACGGAAGGGGGTGAAAAACTGTTTTTT.

The rearrangement joins TRBV27 to TRBJ1-2; 7 bases fit TRBD1. Germline lookup yields CDR1 MNHEY and CDR2 SMNVEV (reference sequence). V shed 6 bases and J 10 bases; nucleotides not matched to a gene: 14. The CDR3 sequence is 14 residues long. CDR3 residues: CASRDPPDRAHYTF. CDR3 coding DNA: TGTGCCAGCAGGGACCCCCCCGACAGGGCCCACTACACCTTC.

This clonotype turned up a few times. This chain connects TRBV13 to TRBJ2-4, with 14 nucleotides matching TRBD2. The CDR3 has 21 residues. After removal of 5 bases from V and 1 base from J, the junction contained 16 bases not matched to a gene. The germline V gene has CDR1 PRHDT and CDR2 FYEKMQ (reference sequence). CDR3 sequence: CASSPRPAGTSGRVAKNIQYF. The CDR3 bases are TGTGCCAGCAGCCCCCGACCCGCCGGGACTAGCGGGAGAGTGGCCAAAAACATTCAGTACTTC.

There are many counts of this clonotype. The genes are TRBV6-1 and TRBJ2-5; 8 bases line up with TRBD2. The ends lost 2 bases at V and 4 bases at J; junction bases unmatched: 9. CDR1 and CDR2 (germline): MNHNS, SASEGT. CDR3 length: 16 amino acids. CDR3 in amino acids: CASSETSAGVGETQYF. CDR3 nucleotides: TGTGCCAGCAGTGAAACGTCAGCGGGAGTAGGAGAGACCCAGTACTTC.

In this sample, this clonotype turned up once. CDR3 in amino acids: CASSETGPNTEAFF. The CDR3 region has the DNA TGCGCCAGCAGTGAGACAGGTCCGAACACTGAAGCTTTCTTT. V gene TRBV10-1 combines with J gene TRBJ1-1; D may be TRBD1 (5 bases). Germline V CDR1 and CDR2: WNHNN, SYGVQD (reference sequence). V lost 2 bases, J lost 1 base, and 8 bases lay in between. The CDR3 runs 14 residues.

This clonotype was found many times. This chain connects TRBV6-9 to TRBJ2-6; D remains ambiguous. V shed 3 bases and J shed 2 bases, with 11 bases lying between them. CDR3 size: 16 residues. Germline V gene sequence: CDR1 MNHGY, CDR2 SVAAGI. CDR3 bases: TGTGCCAGCAGTTACCCAACCAGAGCTGGGGCCAACGTCCTGACTTTC. Residues: CASSYPTRAGANVLTF.

This clonotype was recorded many times. V and J are TRBV29-1 and TRBJ2-1; TRBD2 agrees at 10 bases. This CDR3 is 16 amino acids long. J lost 5 bases, V lost 7 bases, and 14 bases had no gene match. Per the germline V gene, CDR1 is SQVTM and CDR2 is ANQGSEA. The CDR3 sequence is CSAQILAGGPNNEQFF. The CDR3 DNA sequence: TGCAGCGCCCAGATATTAGCGGGAGGACCCAACAATGAGCAGTTCTTC.

V usage is TRBV18 and J usage is TRBJ1-2; 8 nucleotides align to TRBD1. Per the germline V gene, CDR1 is KGHSH and CDR2 is LQKENI. Trimming at V came to 8 bases and at J to 9 bases, leaving 14 bases not matched to a gene. The CDR3 sequence is 14 residues long. The CDR3 loop is CASHQRDRSVSYTF. In nucleotides, the CDR3 is TGTGCCAGCCACCAGCGGGACAGGTCGGTGAGCTACACCTTC. The variable domain in full, with the rest retrieved from reference TRBV18 and TRBJ1-2, is NAGVMQNPRHLVRRRGQEARLRCSPMKGHSHVYWYRQLPEEGLKFMVYLQKENIIDESGMPKERFSAEFPKEGPSILRIQQVVRGDSAAYFCASHQRDRSVSYTFGSGTRLTVV.

This clonotype was counted ten times or more. The V gene is TRBV28, the J gene TRBJ1-6, with D possibly TRBD1 on 6 matching bases. From germline, CDR1 is MDHEN and CDR2 SYDVKM. The CDR3 totals 14 residues. Between the trimmed V and J ends, which lost 8 bases and 7 bases, there was a span of 15 bases. The CDR3 spells CASRRTVSNSPLHF. In DNA, the CDR3 is TGTGCCAGCCGTCGGACAGTCTCCAATTCACCCCTCCACTTT. Looking up the rest from reference TRBV28 and TRBJ1-6 gives the full variable domain: DVKVTQSSRYLVKRTGEKVFLECVQDMDHENMFWYRQDPGLGLRLIYFSYDVKMKEKGDIPEGYSVSREKKERFSLILESASTNQTSMYLCASRRTVSNSPLHFGNGTRLTVT.

This clonotype was found many times. This chain connects TRBV2 to TRBJ1-5; D perhaps matches TRBD1 (5 bases). The V gene lost 7 bases and the J gene lost 4 bases, with 14 bases spanning the gap. Germline values: CDR1 SNHLY, CDR2 FYNNEI. The CDR3 runs 14 residues. The DNA of the CDR3 is TGTGCCAGCACCGAGTCAGGGTTTAATCAGCCCCAGCATTTT. Translated, it gives CASTESGFNQPQHF.

Ten or more counts support this clonotype. The rearrangement uses TRBV11-2 and TRBJ2-3; TRBD2 matches 8 bases. This CDR3 has 14 amino acids. With V trimmed by 1 base and J by 4 bases, 1 base remained unmatched. Germline CDR1 is SGHAT and CDR2 is FQNNGV. CDR3 in amino acids: CASSLAAGADTQYF. The CDR3, as DNA: TGTGCCAGCAGCTTAGCAGCGGGAGCAGATACGCAGTATTTT.

The gene calls are TRBV20-1 and TRBJ2-3, with D possibly TRBD1 on 5 matching bases. The V end was cut by 6 bases, the J end by 2 bases, with 21 bases between. Germline V gene lookup returns CDR1 DFQATT and CDR2 SNEGSKA (reference sequence). The CDR3 runs to 16 residues. The DNA of the CDR3 is TGCAGTGCCGCCCCCCTTGACAGAGGATTCACAGATACGCAGTATTTT. Its protein product is CSAAPLDRGFTDTQYF.

The gene calls are TRBV5-1 and TRBJ1-1; 9 nucleotides line up with TRBD1. The CDR3 runs to 15 residues. V was clipped by 4 bases and J by 2 bases; unmatched bases: 6. Germline V gene sequence: CDR1 SGHRS, CDR2 YFSETQ. Here the CDR3 DNA reads TGCGCCAGCAGCCTTACAGGGGGCGTAAACACTGAAGCTTTCTTT. This encodes CASSLTGGVNTEAFF.

This clonotype was seen ten or more times. V and J are TRBV15 and TRBJ2-1, with 8 bases that match TRBD2. V was clipped by 1 base and J by 1 base; unmatched bases: 6. CDR3 size: 17 residues. Germline V lookup: CDR1 LNHNV, CDR2 YYDKDF (reference sequence). Written as DNA, the CDR3 is TGTGCCACCAGCAGAGGCACCGGCGGGAGGTCCTACAATGAGCAGTTCTTC. Translating it yields CATSRGTGGRSYNEQFF.

This chain uses TRBV7-2 with TRBJ2-3; 8 positions agree with TRBD1. In germline, CDR1 is SGHTA, CDR2 FQGNSA. The CDR3 extends over 20 amino acids. V lost 1 base, J lost 5 bases, and 20 bases stayed unmatched. This CDR3 is CASSLVDILQGADFQDTQYF. Written as DNA, the CDR3 is TGTGCCAGCAGCTTAGTGGATATATTGCAGGGGGCGGATTTTCAAGATACGCAGTATTTT.

The chain is built from TRBV27 and TRBJ1-3; a possible D gene is TRBD1 (5 bases). Germline V gene lookup returns CDR1 MNHEY and CDR2 SMNVEV (reference sequence). This CDR3 region has 16 residues. V was trimmed by 5 bases and J by 0 bases, leaving 14 bases between them. CDR3 sequence reads: CASSRFVGGSGNTIYF. Here the CDR3 DNA reads TGTGCCAGCAGTCGGTTCGTGGGGGGCTCTGGAAACACCATATATTTT.